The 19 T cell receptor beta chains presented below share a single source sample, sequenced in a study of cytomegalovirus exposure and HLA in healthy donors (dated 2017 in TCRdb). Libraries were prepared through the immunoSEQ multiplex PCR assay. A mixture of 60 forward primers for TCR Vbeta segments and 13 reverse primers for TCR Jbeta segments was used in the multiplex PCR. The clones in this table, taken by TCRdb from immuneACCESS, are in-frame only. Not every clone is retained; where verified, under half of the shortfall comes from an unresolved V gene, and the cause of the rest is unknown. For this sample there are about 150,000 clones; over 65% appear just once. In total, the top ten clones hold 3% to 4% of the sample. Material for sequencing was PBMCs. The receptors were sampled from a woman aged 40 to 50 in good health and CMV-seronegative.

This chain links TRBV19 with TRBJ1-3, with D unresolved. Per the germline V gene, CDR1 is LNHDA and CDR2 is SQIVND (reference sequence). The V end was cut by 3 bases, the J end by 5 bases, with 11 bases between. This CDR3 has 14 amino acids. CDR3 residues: CASSITRMRNTIYF. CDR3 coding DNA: TGTGCCAGTAGTATCACCAGAATGAGAAACACCATATATTTT.

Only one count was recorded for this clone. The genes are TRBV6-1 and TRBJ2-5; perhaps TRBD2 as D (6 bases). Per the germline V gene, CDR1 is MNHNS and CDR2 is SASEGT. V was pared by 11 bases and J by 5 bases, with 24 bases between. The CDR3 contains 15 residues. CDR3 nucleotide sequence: TGTGCCGCCCTTCCGAGGAGGGAATTGGTGGAGACCCAGTACTTC. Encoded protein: CAALPRRELVETQYF.

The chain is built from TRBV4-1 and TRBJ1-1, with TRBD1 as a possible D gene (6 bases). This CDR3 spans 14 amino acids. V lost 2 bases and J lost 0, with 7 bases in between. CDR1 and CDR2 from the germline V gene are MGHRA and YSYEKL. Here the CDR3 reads CASSQRTVNTEAFF. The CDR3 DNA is TGCGCCAGCAGCCAAAGGACAGTGAACACTGAAGCTTTCTTT.

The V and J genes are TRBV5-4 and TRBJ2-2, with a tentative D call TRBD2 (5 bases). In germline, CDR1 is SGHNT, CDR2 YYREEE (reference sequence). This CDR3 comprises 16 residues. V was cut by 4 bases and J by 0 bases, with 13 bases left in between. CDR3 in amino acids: CASSPRLPSNTGELFF. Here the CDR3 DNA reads TGTGCCAGCAGCCCTCGACTACCGTCGAACACCGGGGAGCTGTTTTTT.

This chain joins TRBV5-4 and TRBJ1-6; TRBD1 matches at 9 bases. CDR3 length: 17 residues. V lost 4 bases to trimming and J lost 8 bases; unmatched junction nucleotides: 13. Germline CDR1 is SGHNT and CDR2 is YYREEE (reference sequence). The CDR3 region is CASSTPGQGGRDSPLHF. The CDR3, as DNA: TGTGCCAGCAGCACCCCGGGACAGGGAGGGAGAGATTCACCCCTCCACTTT.

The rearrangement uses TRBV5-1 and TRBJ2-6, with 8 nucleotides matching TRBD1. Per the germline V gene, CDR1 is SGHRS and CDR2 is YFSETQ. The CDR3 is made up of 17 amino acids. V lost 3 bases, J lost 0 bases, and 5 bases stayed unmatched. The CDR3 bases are TGCGCCAGCAGCTCCGGGACAGGCGTCTCTGGGGCCAACGTCCTGACTTTC. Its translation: CASSSGTGVSGANVLTF.

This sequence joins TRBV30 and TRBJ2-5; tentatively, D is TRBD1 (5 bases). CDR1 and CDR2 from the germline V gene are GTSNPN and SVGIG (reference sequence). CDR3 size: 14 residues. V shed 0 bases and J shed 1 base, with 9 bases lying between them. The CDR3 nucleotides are TGTGCCTGGAGTGTCGGAAGGGGCCAAGAGACCCAGTACTTC. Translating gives CAWSVGRGQETQYF. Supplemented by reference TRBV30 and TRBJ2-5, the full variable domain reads SQTIHQWPATLVQPVGSPLSLECTVEGTSNPNLYWYRQAAGRGLQLLFYSVGIGQISSEVPQNLSASRPQDRQFILSSKKLLLSDSGFYLCAWSVGRGQETQYFGPGTRLLVL.

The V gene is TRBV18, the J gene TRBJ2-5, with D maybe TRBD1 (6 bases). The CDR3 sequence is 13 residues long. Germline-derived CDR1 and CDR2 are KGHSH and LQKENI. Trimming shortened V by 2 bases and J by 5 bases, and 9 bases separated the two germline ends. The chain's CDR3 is CASSPTGRETQYF. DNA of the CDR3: TGTGCCAGCTCACCAACAGGGCGGGAGACCCAGTACTTC.

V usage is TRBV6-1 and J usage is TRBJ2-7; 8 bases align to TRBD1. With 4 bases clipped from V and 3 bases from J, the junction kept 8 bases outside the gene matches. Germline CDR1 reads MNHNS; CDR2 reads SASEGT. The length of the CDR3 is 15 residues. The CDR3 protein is CASSAPGQAVYEQYF. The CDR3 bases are TGTGCCAGCAGTGCCCCGGGACAGGCGGTCTACGAGCAGTACTTC.

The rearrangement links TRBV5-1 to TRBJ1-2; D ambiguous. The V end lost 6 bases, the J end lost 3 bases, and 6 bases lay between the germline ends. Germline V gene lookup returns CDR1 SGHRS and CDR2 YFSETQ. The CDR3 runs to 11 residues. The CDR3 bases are TGCGCCAGCAAGCAGGACTATGGCTACACCTTC. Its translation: CASKQDYGYTF.

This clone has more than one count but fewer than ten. The CDR3 sequence is CASSFNIWDRAFGYTF. CDR3 DNA: TGCGCCAGCAGCTTCAATATTTGGGACAGGGCTTTTGGCTACACCTTC. This chain connects TRBV5-1 to TRBJ1-2, with TRBD1 matching 9 bases. CDR1 is SGHRS, CDR2 YFSETQ, per germline. V dropped 2 bases and J dropped 7; count of bases not matched to a gene: 12. This CDR3 is built from 16 residues.

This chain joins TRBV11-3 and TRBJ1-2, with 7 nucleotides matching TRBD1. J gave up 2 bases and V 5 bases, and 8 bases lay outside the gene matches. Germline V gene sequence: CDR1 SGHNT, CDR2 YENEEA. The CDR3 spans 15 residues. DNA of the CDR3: TGTGCCAGCAGCGATCGGGACAGCGGGAACTATGGCTACACCTTC. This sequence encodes CASSDRDSGNYGYTF. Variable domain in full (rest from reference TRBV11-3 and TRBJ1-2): EAGVVQSPRYKIIEKKQPVAFWCNPISGHNTLYWYLQNLGQGPELLIRYENEEAVDDSQLPKDRFSAERLKGVDSTLKIQPAELGDSAVYLCASSDRDSGNYGYTFGSGTRLTVV.

The DNA of the CDR3 is TGTGCCAGCAGCGGGACAGGGAGACGGGAGACCCAGTACTTC. Amino acid sequence: CASSGTGRRETQYF. V usage is TRBV6-6 and J usage is TRBJ2-5, with 9 positions matching TRBD1. The germline V gene has CDR1 MNHNY and CDR2 SVGAGI (reference sequence). Unmatched junction bases numbered 7, after V lost 6 bases and J lost 5 bases. The length of the CDR3 is 14 residues.

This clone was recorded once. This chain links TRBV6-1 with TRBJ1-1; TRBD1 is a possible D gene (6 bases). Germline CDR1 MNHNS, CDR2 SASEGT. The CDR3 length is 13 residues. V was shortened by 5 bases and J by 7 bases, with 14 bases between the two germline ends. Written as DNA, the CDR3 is TGTGCCAGCAGTATTAACAGGGCAAGTGAAGCTTTCTTT. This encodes CASSINRASEAFF.

CDR3 protein: CASSQHTGGPMNTEAFF. Written as DNA, the CDR3 is TGTGCCAGCAGTCAGCACACAGGGGGCCCCATGAACACTGAAGCTTTCTTT. This chain links TRBV27 with TRBJ1-1, with 9 bases that match TRBD1. Germline CDR1 reads MNHEY; CDR2 reads SMNVEV (reference sequence). V was clipped by 5 bases and J by 0 bases; unmatched bases: 10. The CDR3 consists of 17 residues.

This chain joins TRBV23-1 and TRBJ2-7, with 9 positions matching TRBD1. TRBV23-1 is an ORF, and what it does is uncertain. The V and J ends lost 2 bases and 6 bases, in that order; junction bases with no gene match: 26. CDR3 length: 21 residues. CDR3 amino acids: CASSQKVPADRGRLESPEQYF. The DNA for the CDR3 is TGCGCCAGCAGTCAAAAAGTCCCGGCGGACAGGGGTCGCCTAGAAAGTCCCGAGCAGTACTTC.

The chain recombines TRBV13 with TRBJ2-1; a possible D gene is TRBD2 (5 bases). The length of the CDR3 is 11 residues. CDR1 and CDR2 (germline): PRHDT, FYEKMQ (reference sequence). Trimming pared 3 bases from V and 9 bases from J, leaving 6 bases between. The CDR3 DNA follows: TGTGCCAGCAGCTTTGGGAGTGAGCAGTTCTTC. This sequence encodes CASSFGSEQFF.

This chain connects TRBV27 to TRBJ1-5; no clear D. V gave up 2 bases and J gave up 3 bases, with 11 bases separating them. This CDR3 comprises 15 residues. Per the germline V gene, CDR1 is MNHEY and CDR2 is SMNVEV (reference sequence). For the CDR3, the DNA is TGTGCCAGCAGTTTAGGCGGCAGAATCAATCAGCCCCAGCATTTT. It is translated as CASSLGGRINQPQHF.

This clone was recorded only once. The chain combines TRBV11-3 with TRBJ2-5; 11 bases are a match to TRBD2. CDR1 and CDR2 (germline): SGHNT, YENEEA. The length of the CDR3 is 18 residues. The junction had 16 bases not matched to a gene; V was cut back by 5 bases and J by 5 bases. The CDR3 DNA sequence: TGTGCCAGCAGCCCGAGAAATAGCGGGAGGGCAGGTCAGGAGACCCAGTACTTC. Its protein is CASSPRNSGRAGQETQYF.